Reported below is one TCR beta chain. V lost 7 bases to trimming and J lost 3 bases, with 16 bases between them. Per the germline V gene, CDR1 is MRHNA and CDR2 is SNTAGT. The CDR3 is 15 residues long. This record comes from a study of T cells in Graves' hyperthyroidism and ophthalmopathy. RNA transcripts were the template for amplifying TCR beta CDR3 regions. A set of HTBI primers served as the primers for a first-round RT-PCR of the TCR CDR3. One entry per CDR3 protein, called by TCRdb with MiXCR from the multiplex PCR reads. The sample yields about 270,000 distinct CDR3 sequences, 20% to 25% seen once.

The chain is built from TRBV6-4 and TRBJ2-1, with TRBD2 as a possible D gene (6 bases). This receptor was taken from a young man with Graves' ophthalmopathy. The specimen sequenced was blood. CDR3 residues: CASNTTSRNYNEQFF. In nucleotides, the CDR3 is TGTGCCAGCAATACTACTAGCAGGAACTACAATGAGCAGTTCTTC.